These 30 T cell receptor beta chains share one sample of origin, sequenced in a study of cytomegalovirus exposure and HLA in healthy donors (dated by TCRdb to about 2017). Library generation was performed with the immunoSEQ multiplex PCR assay. TCRdb carries this immuneACCESS record with in-frame sequences only. Its versions omit some clonotypes, under half of them owing to an unresolved V gene in the studies checked, with the rest unexplained. The sample has 130,000 to 150,000 clones on record, about 91% of them singletons. 4.5% of the sample is in the top ten clones. Sequencing was done on a sample of PBMCs. Source of these receptors: a man between 18 and 29 years old in good health and CMV-seropositive.

This chain joins TRBV11-1 and TRBJ1-1; 12 bases map to TRBD1. Germline V gene data show CDR1 as SGHAT and CDR2 as FQDESV (reference sequence). Losses at the gene ends were 5 bases for V and 11 bases for J; bases not matched to a gene: 6. The CDR3 extends over 13 amino acids. DNA of the CDR3: TGTGCCAGCAGCCCCGGGACAGGGGGCCGGGCTTTCTTT. The encoded protein is CASSPGTGGRAFF.

V gene TRBV19 combines with J gene TRBJ1-2; maybe TRBD1 (5 bases). This CDR3 spans 17 amino acids. Trimming took 5 bases from V and 0 from J, leaving 19 bases between them. The germline gives CDR1 LNHDA, CDR2 SQIVND (reference sequence). The CDR3 loop reads CASSRAWVDRANYGYTF. CDR3 bases: TGTGCCAGTAGTCGGGCGTGGGTAGACAGAGCTAACTATGGCTACACCTTC.

The V gene is TRBV2, the J gene TRBJ1-5; a possible D gene is TRBD1 (5 bases). The CDR3 is 15 amino acids. V dropped 1 base and J dropped 1 base, with 8 bases sitting between them. Germline-derived CDR1 and CDR2 are SNHLY and FYNNEI. The CDR3 DNA reads as TGTGCCAGCAGTGAAGGGGGCGTAAGCAATCAGCCCCAGCATTTT. As protein: CASSEGGVSNQPQHF.

The genes are TRBV19 and TRBJ2-7; D is unresolved. Deletions cut 10 bases from V and 5 bases from J, with 12 bases between. The CDR3 sequence is 11 residues long. The germline V gene has CDR1 LNHDA and CDR2 SQIVND (reference sequence). CDR3 bases: TGTGCCACACAATGGGCCCACGAGCAGTACTTC. The encoded protein is CATQWAHEQYF. Combining the CDR3 with reference TRBV19 and TRBJ2-7 gives the whole variable domain DGGITQSPKYLFRKEGQNVTLSCEQNLNHDAMYWYRQDPGQGLRLIYYSQIVNDFQKGDIAEGYSVSREKKESFPLTVTSAQKNPTAFYLCATQWAHEQYFGPGTRLTVT.

The genes are TRBV29-1 and TRBJ2-7, with D possibly being TRBD2 (6 bases). Germline V gene data show CDR1 as SQVTM and CDR2 as ANQGSEA. The CDR3 extends over 14 amino acids. V shed 2 bases and J shed 0 bases, with 11 bases lying between them. This chain's CDR3 is CSVELAGSSYEQYF. Here the CDR3 DNA reads TGCAGCGTTGAACTAGCCGGGAGCTCCTACGAGCAGTACTTC.

The chain links TRBV11-2 to TRBJ1-6, with D unresolved. The CDR3 has 14 amino acids. V was clipped by 2 bases and J by 14 bases, with 16 bases between them. Germline V gene lookup returns CDR1 SGHAT and CDR2 FQNNGV. CDR3 bases: TGTGCCAGCAGCTTAATGGGTGAGGGAACGGCCCTCCACTTT. Translating it yields CASSLMGEGTALHF.

This clone was picked up many times. The CDR3 DNA reads as TGTGCCAGCTCACCCCGAAGCCCGGGACAGGGGGACAATGAGCAGTTCTTC. Protein: CASSPRSPGQGDNEQFF. The gene calls are TRBV18 and TRBJ2-1; 11 nucleotides align to TRBD1. CDR1 is KGHSH, CDR2 LQKENI, per germline. This CDR3 has 17 residues. Trimming removed 3 bases from V and 5 bases from J; junction bases left unmatched: 9. Together with reference TRBV18 and TRBJ2-1, the CDR3 gives the full variable domain: NAGVMQNPRHLVRRRGQEARLRCSPMKGHSHVYWYRQLPEEGLKFMVYLQKENIIDESGMPKERFSAEFPKEGPSILRIQQVVRGDSAAYFCASSPRSPGQGDNEQFFGPGTRLTVL.

The rearrangement uses TRBV19 and TRBJ2-7; 7 bases fit TRBD2. Germline V lookup: CDR1 LNHDA, CDR2 SQIVND (reference sequence). V shed 5 bases, J shed 1 base, and the junction held 8 bases outside the gene matches. The CDR3 is 15 amino acids. The CDR3 is CASSEGLSFSYEQYF. Here the CDR3 DNA reads TGTGCCAGTAGTGAGGGACTATCTTTTTCCTACGAGCAGTACTTC.

The rearrangement links TRBV7-3 to TRBJ1-1; 9 nucleotides line up with TRBD1. V gave up 8 bases and J gave up 2 bases; unmatched junction bases: 3. Per germline, CDR1 SGHTA and CDR2 FQGTGA. The CDR3 is 13 amino acids. The chain's CDR3 is CASSGQGNTEAFF. The CDR3 bases are TGTGCCAGCTCGGGACAGGGAAACACTGAAGCTTTCTTT. Complete variable domain (other parts from reference TRBV7-3 and TRBJ1-1): GAGVSQTPSNKVTEKGKYVELRCDPISGHTALYWYRQSLGQGPEFLIYFQGTGAADDSGLPNDRFFAVRPEGSVSTLKIQRTERGDSAVYLCASSGQGNTEAFFGQGTRLTVV.

This chain joins TRBV2 and TRBJ2-2; 8 nucleotides agree with TRBD2. Germline V lookup: CDR1 SNHLY, CDR2 FYNNEI. V shed 5 bases, J shed 4 bases, and the junction held 9 bases outside the gene matches. This CDR3 region has 16 residues. The CDR3 region has the DNA TGTGCCAGCAGTCGACAAAGCGGGGGATCCACCGGGGAGCTGTTTTTT. This sequence encodes CASSRQSGGSTGELFF. Supplemented by reference TRBV2 and TRBJ2-2, the full variable domain reads EPEVTQTPSHQVTQMGQEVILRCVPISNHLYFYWYRQILGQKVEFLVSFYNNEISEKSEIFDDQFSVERPDGSNFTLKIRSTKLEDSAMYFCASSRQSGGSTGELFFGEGSRLTVL.

This clone was seen a few times. The genes are TRBV20-1 and TRBJ1-1; D is perhaps TRBD1 (5 bases). Trimming removed 6 bases at V and 7 bases at J, with 12 bases between. The V gene's germline CDR1 is DFQATT and CDR2 SNEGSKA (reference sequence). This CDR3 region has 11 residues. CDR3 DNA: TGCAGTGCCCGCACTACAGGTGAAGCTTTCTTT. As protein: CSARTTGEAFF.

In its sample, this clone was seen a few times. V gene TRBV30 combines with J gene TRBJ1-4, with D hard to call. Germline V gene sequence: CDR1 GTSNPN, CDR2 SVGIG (reference sequence). The V end was cut by 4 bases, the J end by 3 bases, with 3 bases between. This CDR3 has 11 residues. The CDR3 DNA reads as TGTGCCTGGACAGCTAATGAAAAACTGTTTTTT. Translated: CAWTANEKLFF.

CDR3 loop: CASSRGPEGAQHF. DNA of the CDR3: TGTGCCAGCAGCAGGGGGCCCGAAGGGGCCCAGCATTTT. This chain joins TRBV6-1 and TRBJ1-5; 8 nucleotides match TRBD1. This CDR3 is 13 amino acids long. V was pared by 6 bases and J by 11 bases, with 9 bases of the junction left unmatched. CDR1 MNHNS and CDR2 SASEGT come from the germline V gene.

V is TRBV6-6 and J is TRBJ2-5; 7 nucleotides line up with TRBD1. The CDR3 length is 15 residues. Unmatched junction bases numbered 9, after V lost 6 bases and J lost 2 bases. In germline, CDR1 is MNHNY, CDR2 SVGAGI (reference sequence). The CDR3 region has the DNA TGTGCCAGCAGCTCCCGGACAGGAATACAAGAGACCCAGTACTTC. Translation gives CASSSRTGIQETQYF.

V and J are TRBV30 and TRBJ1-3; D unclear. The V end was cut by 0 bases, the J end by 4 bases, with 10 bases between. CDR3 size: 14 residues. CDR1 GTSNPN and CDR2 SVGIG come from the germline V gene (reference sequence). The CDR3 is CAWSVLGGGNTIYF. The CDR3 DNA follows: TGTGCCTGGAGTGTGTTAGGAGGGGGAAACACCATATATTTT.

The chain has TRBV2 and TRBJ1-1; no clear D. CDR3 length: 16 residues. With 10 bases removed from V and 1 base from J, the gap between germline ends came to 22 bases. CDR1 is SNHLY and CDR2 is FYNNEI in the germline V gene. This chain's CDR3 is CATLPYPVRENTEAFF. For the CDR3, the DNA is TGTGCCACTCTTCCCTATCCAGTGAGGGAGAACACTGAAGCTTTCTTT. Based on the CDR3 plus reference TRBV2 and TRBJ1-1, the full variable domain is EPEVTQTPSHQVTQMGQEVILRCVPISNHLYFYWYRQILGQKVEFLVSFYNNEISEKSEIFDDQFSVERPDGSNFTLKIRSTKLEDSAMYFCATLPYPVRENTEAFFGQGTRLTVV.

About this clone: Germline is not matched at one junction end, which may reflect a read error. The J gene is TRBJ2-1, the V gene TRBV7-7; 8 bases are shared with TRBD1. Germline V CDR1 and CDR2: SSHAT, FNYEAQ (reference sequence). This CDR3 has 15 residues. CDR3 DNA: TGTGCTAGCAGCCCGGGACAGGCCCCCTACAATGAGCAGTTCTTC. Amino acid sequence: CASSPGQAPYNEQFF.

The CDR3 DNA is TGTGCCAGCAGTTTAACTCGCGGGCTGGGCTACACCTTC. The encoded protein is CASSLTRGLGYTF. The genes are TRBV28 and TRBJ1-2; D remains ambiguous. The V end lost 2 bases, the J end lost 8 bases, and 12 bases lay between the germline ends. The CDR3 extends over 13 amino acids. The germline CDR1 and CDR2 sequences are MDHEN and SYDVKM.

The chain joins TRBV7-9 to TRBJ1-2, with 8 bases aligning to TRBD1. This CDR3 spans 15 amino acids. Germline V gene data show CDR1 as SEHNR and CDR2 as FQNEAQ (reference sequence). V was clipped by 0 bases and J by 6 bases; unmatched bases: 6. DNA for the CDR3: TGTGCCAGCAGCTTAGCTGCCAGGGGGCTGGATGGCTACACCTTC. It is translated as CASSLAARGLDGYTF.

This clone occurred once. The V gene is TRBV9, the J gene TRBJ2-2, with D perhaps TRBD2 (5 bases). Per the germline V gene, CDR1 is SGDLS and CDR2 is YYNGEE. The CDR3 sequence is 16 residues long. Trimming shortened V by 0 bases and J by 5 bases, and 14 bases separated the two germline ends. The CDR3 spells CASSVAGFESTGELFF. Here the CDR3 DNA reads TGTGCCAGCAGCGTAGCGGGGTTTGAGTCTACCGGGGAGCTGTTTTTT.

This clone was detected a few times. Written as DNA, the CDR3 is TGTGCCAGCAGTTGGTCAGTTAATAGCAATCAGCCCCAGCATTTT. It specifies CASSWSVNSNQPQHF. The J gene is TRBJ1-5, the V gene TRBV6-5; D remains ambiguous. V was trimmed by 4 bases and J by 0 bases, leaving 10 bases between them. The CDR3 consists of 15 residues. Per germline, CDR1 MNHEY and CDR2 SVGAGI.

The chain joins TRBV7-9 to TRBJ2-2; a weak D match, TRBD2 (5 bases). From germline, CDR1 is SEHNR and CDR2 FQNEAQ (reference sequence). The V end was cut by 5 bases, the J end by 6 bases, with 13 bases between. The CDR3 sequence is 14 residues long. CDR3 sequence reads: CASSPAGNAGELFF. The DNA of the CDR3 is TGTGCCAGCAGCCCGGCGGGTAACGCCGGGGAGCTGTTTTTT.

This clone appeared a few times. This chain uses TRBV18 with TRBJ2-1, with TRBD1 matching 7 bases. This CDR3 has 16 amino acids. Looked up from germline, CDR1 is KGHSH and CDR2 is LQKENI. The junction had 5 bases not matched to a gene; V was cut back by 0 bases and J by 3 bases. CDR3 protein: CASSPPGGDSYNEQFF. The DNA for the CDR3 is TGTGCCAGCTCACCACCGGGTGGGGACAGCTACAATGAGCAGTTCTTC. Full variable domain (remainder filled in from reference TRBV18 and TRBJ2-1): NAGVMQNPRHLVRRRGQEARLRCSPMKGHSHVYWYRQLPEEGLKFMVYLQKENIIDESGMPKERFSAEFPKEGPSILRIQQVVRGDSAAYFCASSPPGGDSYNEQFFGPGTRLTVL.

The chain has TRBV2 and TRBJ2-5; the D gene is possibly TRBD2 (6 bases). The germline CDR1 and CDR2 sequences are SNHLY and FYNNEI. The CDR3 has 13 amino acids. Trimming pared 5 bases from V and 4 bases from J, leaving 11 bases between. CDR3 amino acids: CASSLGGRETQYF. CDR3 nucleotide sequence: TGTGCCAGCAGTTTAGGAGGGCGAGAGACCCAGTACTTC.

This clone was seen only once. The chain recombines TRBV11-2 with TRBJ2-7, with D perhaps TRBD2 (5 bases). Germline CDR1 and CDR2: SGHAT and FQNNGV. Trimming cost V 3 bases and J 4 bases, with 7 bases left between them. The CDR3 loop spans 12 amino acids. The CDR3: CASSFRGYEQYF. The CDR3 DNA follows: TGTGCCAGCAGCTTTCGGGGATACGAGCAGTACTTC. The full variable domain, completed using reference TRBV11-2 and TRBJ2-7, is EAGVAQSPRYKIIEKRQSVAFWCNPISGHATLYWYQQILGQGPKLLIQFQNNGVVDDSQLPKDRFSAERLKGVDSTLKIQPAKLEDSAVYLCASSFRGYEQYFGPGTRLTVT.

The chain is built from TRBV27 and TRBJ1-1; TRBD1 agrees at 8 bases. V shed 1 base and J 4 bases; nucleotides not matched to a gene: 8. CDR1 and CDR2 from the germline V gene are MNHEY and SMNVEV (reference sequence). CDR3 length: 16 residues. The CDR3 sequence: CASSLLVGTGGTEAFF. CDR3 nucleotide sequence: TGTGCCAGCAGTTTATTGGTAGGGACAGGTGGCACTGAAGCTTTCTTT.

The J gene is TRBJ2-5, the V gene TRBV18; 8 bases align to TRBD1. In germline, CDR1 is KGHSH, CDR2 LQKENI. There are 13 residues in the CDR3. J gave up 5 bases and V 5 bases, and 4 bases lay outside the gene matches. The CDR3 coding sequence is TGTGCCAGCTCAACAGGGGGAGTCGAGACCCAGTACTTC. The encoded protein is CASSTGGVETQYF.

In this sample, this clone turned up a few times. The V and J genes are TRBV19 and TRBJ1-2; TRBD1 is a possible D gene (6 bases). CDR1 is LNHDA, CDR2 SQIVND, per germline (reference sequence). The CDR3 is 13 residues long. Between the trimmed V and J ends, which lost 5 bases and 3 bases, there was a span of 10 bases. The CDR3 DNA reads as TGTGCCAGTAGTGTATCAGGGGACTATGGCTACACCTTC. This gives the protein CASSVSGDYGYTF.

This clone was observed a handful of times. The chain is built from TRBV15 and TRBJ2-3, with 15 positions matching TRBD2. From germline, CDR1 is LNHNV and CDR2 YYDKDF (reference sequence). Unmatched junction bases numbered 0, after V lost 1 base and J lost 4 bases. CDR3 length: 16 amino acids. In DNA form, the CDR3 reads TGTGCCACCAGCAGAGGGACTAGCGGGGGGGCAGATACGCAGTATTTT. This codes for CATSRGTSGGADTQYF.

DNA of the CDR3: TGTGCCAGTAGTGCCACTAGCGGGGGGGCCTACAATGAGCAGTTCTTC. This translates into CASSATSGGAYNEQFF. The V call is TRBV19, the J call TRBJ2-1; TRBD2 matches 13 bases. Germline CDR1 and CDR2: LNHDA and SQIVND (reference sequence). The CDR3 runs 16 residues. V lost 5 bases, J lost 2 bases, and 3 bases stayed unmatched.